The 20 T cell receptor beta chains presented below share a single source sample, sequenced in a study of post-analysis software for immune sequencing data. Findings of the study overall: With TRBV5-6, TRBV5-1 and TRBV20-1 included, a handful of TRBV segments were more frequent in patients than in controls.

Antigens for these TCRs are unknown. Unique-molecular-identifier-tagged TCR beta cDNA libraries were used. TCRdb recomputed calls from the PCR reads with MiXCR, one row per CDR3 protein. Here the sample spans 750,000 to 950,000 distinct CDR3 sequences, approximately 53% being singletons. Material: blood. All receptors come from a girl aged 5-17 years with multiple sclerosis.

This clonotype was recorded a few times. The rearrangement joins TRBV30 to TRBJ2-1; D is uncertain. Trimming left V 0 bases short and J 8 bases short, with 8 bases between. The germline CDR1 and CDR2 sequences are GTSNPN and SVGIG (reference sequence). The CDR3 length is 12 residues. CDR3: CAWSVKGHEQFF. As DNA, the CDR3 is TGTGCCTGGAGTGTTAAGGGCCATGAGCAGTTCTTC.

This clonotype occurred once. The chain carries TRBV9 and TRBJ2-5; 11 bases align to TRBD2. Germline V lookup: CDR1 SGDLS, CDR2 YYNGEE. The CDR3 is made up of 16 amino acids. V was pared by 4 bases and J by 1 base, with 6 bases of the junction left unmatched. The CDR3 loop is CASSTEGLAVQETQYF. CDR3 DNA: TGTGCCAGCAGCACAGAGGGACTAGCGGTCCAAGAGACCCAGTACTTC. Looking up the rest from reference TRBV9 and TRBJ2-5 gives the full variable domain: DSGVTQTPKHLITATGQRVTLRCSPRSGDLSVYWYQQSLDQGLQFLIQYYNGEERAKGNILERFSAQQFPDLHSELNLSSLELGDSALYFCASSTEGLAVQETQYFGPGTRLLVL.

The V and J genes are TRBV20-1 and TRBJ2-4; TRBD2 might be the D (5 bases). Between the trimmed V and J ends, which lost 0 bases and 4 bases, there was a span of 7 bases. The CDR3 loop spans 13 amino acids. Germline assignment: CDR1 DFQATT and CDR2 SNEGSKA (reference sequence). The CDR3 nucleotides are TGCAGTGCTAGAGATACGGGGAAAAACATTCAGTACTTC. Its protein product is CSARDTGKNIQYF.

The CDR3 DNA reads TGCAGTGCTACACAGCCCGGGGGCTATAATTCACCCCTCCACTTT. Amino acids: CSATQPGGYNSPLHF. V usage is TRBV20-1 and J usage is TRBJ1-6; tentatively, D is TRBD1 (5 bases). The CDR3 sequence is 15 residues long. CDR1 and CDR2 from the germline V gene are DFQATT and SNEGSKA (reference sequence). Trimming shortened V by 4 bases and J by 3 bases, and 13 bases separated the two germline ends.

The CDR3 nucleotides are TGTGCCAGCAGCTCCGACAGGGTTTCACAAAAACTGTTTTTT. As protein: CASSSDRVSQKLFF. The rearrangement links TRBV7-8 to TRBJ1-4; 7 positions agree with TRBD1. CDR1 and CDR2 from the germline V gene are SGHVS and FQNEAQ. J lost 9 bases, V lost 4 bases, and 8 bases had no gene match. The CDR3 runs to 14 residues.

The J gene is TRBJ1-2, the V gene TRBV5-1; D is undetermined. Trimming took off 4 bases at V and 7 bases at J, with 11 bases between the two ends. The germline V gene has CDR1 SGHRS and CDR2 YFSETQ. The CDR3 is 12 residues long. The DNA of the CDR3 is TGCGCCAGCAGCCCCACATCGGGTGGCTACACCTTC. Protein product: CASSPTSGGYTF.

Remarks on this clonotype: One end of the junction is discordant with germline, which a read error may explain. This rearrangement joins TRBV5-1 to TRBJ2-1; no definite D call. Germline CDR1 reads SGHRS; CDR2 reads YFSETQ. The CDR3 spans 12 residues. DNA for the CDR3: TGTGCCAGCAGCTTAGGTCACAATGAGCAGTTCTTC. Translated, it gives CASSLGHNEQFF.

J is TRBJ1-2 and V is TRBV29-1; 12 nucleotides line up with TRBD1. The CDR3 loop spans 14 amino acids. CDR1 and CDR2 (germline): SQVTM, ANQGSEA. Trimming at V came to 7 bases and at J to 4 bases, leaving 7 bases not matched to a gene. The CDR3 sequence: CSGSGQGAFYGYTF. CDR3 bases: TGCAGCGGCTCGGGACAGGGGGCGTTCTATGGCTACACCTTC. Using reference TRBV29-1 and TRBJ1-2 for the parts outside the CDR3, the full variable domain is SAVISQKPSRDICQRGTSLTIQCQVDSQVTMMFWYRQQPGQSLTLIATANQGSEATYESGFVIDKFPISRPNLTFSTLTVSNMSPEDSSIYLCSGSGQGAFYGYTFGSGTRLTVV.

The chain is built from TRBV5-6 and TRBJ2-1, with 12 bases identical to TRBD2. Germline V gene sequence: CDR1 SGHDT, CDR2 YYEEEE. This CDR3 comprises 15 residues. The junction had 6 bases not matched to a gene; V was cut back by 3 bases and J by 8 bases. The CDR3 DNA sequence: TGTGCCAGCAGCTCTAGCGGGAGGGCCACTGATGAGCAGTTCTTC. It encodes CASSSSGRATDEQFF.

J is TRBJ2-7 and V is TRBV20-1, with TRBD2 matching over 13 bases. V trimming: 6 bases; J trimming: 4 bases; junction bases outside the gene matches: 3. The germline CDR1 and CDR2 sequences are DFQATT and SNEGSKA (reference sequence). The CDR3 covers 13 residues. The CDR3 DNA follows: TGCAGTGCATCGACTAGCGGGAGGTACGAGCAGTACTTC. This encodes CSASTSGRYEQYF.

This clonotype was counted between two and nine times. The chain has TRBV27 and TRBJ1-1; D call uncertain. CDR3 length: 11 amino acids. Trimming cost V 4 bases and J 3 bases, with 3 bases left between them. Germline CDR1 and CDR2: MNHEY and SMNVEV (reference sequence). CDR3 loop: CASSSHTEAFF. The CDR3 DNA reads TGTGCCAGCAGTTCCCACACTGAAGCTTTCTTT.

V is TRBV5-5 and J is TRBJ2-1; 9 bases are a match to TRBD2. The CDR3 consists of 15 residues. Trimming at V came to 0 bases and at J to 10 bases, leaving 8 bases not matched to a gene. CDR1 is SGHKS and CDR2 is YYEKEE in the germline V gene (reference sequence). CDR3 loop: CASSLAVAGVYEQFF. CDR3 nucleotides: TGTGCCAGCAGCTTGGCGGTAGCGGGAGTGTACGAGCAGTTCTTC. The full variable domain, completed using reference TRBV5-5 and TRBJ2-1, is DAGVTQSPTHLIKTRGQQVTLRCSPISGHKSVSWYQQVLGQGPQFIFQYYEKEERGRGNFPDRFSARQFPNYSSELNVNALLLGDSALYLCASSLAVAGVYEQFFGPGTRLTVL.

The chain links TRBV24-1 to TRBJ2-1, with 9 bases matching TRBD2. CDR1 is KGHDR, CDR2 SFDVKD, per germline. J was trimmed by 8 bases and V by 7 bases; bases with no gene match: 20. The CDR3 consists of 18 residues. CDR3 coding DNA: TGTGCCACCAGCACCCGATCCCGGGGAGCTAGCGGGATATATGAGCAGTTCTTC. Its translation: CATSTRSRGASGIYEQFF.

The chain links TRBV6-5 to TRBJ2-1; TRBD1 or TRBD2 may be the D gene (5 bases each). Trimming took 8 bases from V and 7 from J, leaving 18 bases between them. This CDR3 is 14 amino acids long. Germline values: CDR1 MNHEY, CDR2 SVGAGI. This CDR3 is CASGGGWGKNEQFF. CDR3 coding DNA: TGTGCCAGCGGTGGAGGCTGGGGGAAGAATGAGCAGTTCTTC.

The J gene is TRBJ2-7, the V gene TRBV27; 9 nucleotides align to TRBD2. CDR1 is MNHEY, CDR2 SMNVEV, per germline (reference sequence). The CDR3 has 14 residues. The ends lost 5 bases at V and 1 base at J; junction bases unmatched: 3. The CDR3 DNA follows: TGTGCCAGCAGTAAGGCGGGAGGGTCCTACGAGCAGTACTTC. It codes for CASSKAGGSYEQYF.

The gene calls are TRBV18 and TRBJ1-5; D unclear. The CDR3 is 14 residues long. With 0 bases removed from V and 4 bases from J, the gap between germline ends came to 7 bases. The germline CDR1 and CDR2 sequences are KGHSH and LQKENI. The CDR3 region is CASSPPGANQPQHF. As DNA, the CDR3 is TGTGCCAGCTCACCACCGGGCGCAAATCAGCCCCAGCATTTT.

The J gene is TRBJ2-5, the V gene TRBV20-1; 11 positions match TRBD1. The J call may be wrong; the DNA end is better matched by TRBJ2-4. This CDR3 spans 14 amino acids. Germline V gives CDR1 DFQATT, CDR2 SNEGSKA (reference sequence). The CDR3 loop reads CSARPGTGGNIQYF. In nucleotides, the CDR3 is TGCAGTGCTAGGCCTGGGACAGGGGGGAACATTCAGTACTTC.

This clonotype was found a few times. The chain links TRBV20-1 to TRBJ1-2; D is unresolved. Trimming took 4 bases from V and 5 from J, leaving 8 bases between them. The CDR3 loop spans 11 amino acids. Germline-derived CDR1 and CDR2 are DFQATT and SNEGSKA (reference sequence). The CDR3 DNA reads as TGCAGTGCTAAAGGGATGTATGGCTACACCTTC. Residues: CSAKGMYGYTF.

In this sample, this clonotype turned up a few times. The chain recombines TRBV6-1 with TRBJ2-5, with TRBD1 matching over 7 bases. Germline lookup yields CDR1 MNHNS and CDR2 SASEGT. Losses at the gene ends were 2 bases for V and 4 bases for J; bases not matched to a gene: 10. The CDR3 has 16 amino acids. As DNA, the CDR3 is TGTGCCAGCAGTGAACAGGGGGTGGCTCTCGGAGAGACCCAGTACTTC. Translation: CASSEQGVALGETQYF.

The CDR3 DNA is TGTGCCAGCAGCATGGGGGACAATCGTTGGTCCAATGAGCAGTTCTTC. Amino acid sequence: CASSMGDNRWSNEQFF. This chain joins TRBV7-2 and TRBJ2-1; D might be TRBD1 (6 bases). The V end lost 5 bases, the J end lost 6 bases, and 20 bases lay between the germline ends. CDR3 length: 16 residues. The germline V gene encodes CDR1 SGHTA and CDR2 FQGNSA.